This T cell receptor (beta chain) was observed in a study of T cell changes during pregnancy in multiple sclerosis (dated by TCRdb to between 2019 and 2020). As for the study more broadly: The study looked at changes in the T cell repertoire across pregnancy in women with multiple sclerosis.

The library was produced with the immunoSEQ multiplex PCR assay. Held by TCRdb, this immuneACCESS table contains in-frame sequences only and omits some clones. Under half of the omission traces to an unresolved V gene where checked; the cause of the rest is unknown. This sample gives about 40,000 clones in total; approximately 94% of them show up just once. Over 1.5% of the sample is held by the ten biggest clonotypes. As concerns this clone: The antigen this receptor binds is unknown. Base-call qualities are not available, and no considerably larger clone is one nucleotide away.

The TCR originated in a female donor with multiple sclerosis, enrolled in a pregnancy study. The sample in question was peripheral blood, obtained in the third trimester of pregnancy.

The nucleotide sequence is TGTGCCAGCAGTTTCGGGACTAGCGGCGGGGAGCTGTTTTTT. Translation gives CASSFGTSGGELFF. Rearrangement joined TRBV6-5 to TRBJ2-2, with TRBD2 matching 11 junction bases. The CDR3 runs 14 residues from the cysteine to the phenylalanine. The only DNA kept is the CDR3, 42 bases in frame from the first base. CDR1 and CDR2, per the germline V gene, are MNHEY and SVGAGI. Clipping removes 4 bases from V and 7 bases from J, with 2 as the unmatched junction base count.